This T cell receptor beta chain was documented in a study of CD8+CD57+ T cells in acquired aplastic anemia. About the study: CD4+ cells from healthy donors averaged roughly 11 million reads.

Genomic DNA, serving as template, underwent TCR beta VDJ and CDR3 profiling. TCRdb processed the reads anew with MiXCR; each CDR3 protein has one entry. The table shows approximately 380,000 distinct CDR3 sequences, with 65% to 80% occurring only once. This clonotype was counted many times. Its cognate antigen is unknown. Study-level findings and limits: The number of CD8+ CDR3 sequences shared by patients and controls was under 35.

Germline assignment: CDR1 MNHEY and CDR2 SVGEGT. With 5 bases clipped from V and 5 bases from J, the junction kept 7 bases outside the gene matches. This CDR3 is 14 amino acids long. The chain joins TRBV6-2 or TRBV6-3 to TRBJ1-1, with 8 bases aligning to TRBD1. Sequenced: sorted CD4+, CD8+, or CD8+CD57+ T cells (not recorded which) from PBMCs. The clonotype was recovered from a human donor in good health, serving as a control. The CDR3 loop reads CASSETGARTEAFF. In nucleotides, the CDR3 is TGTGCCAGCAGTGAGACAGGGGCGAGGACTGAAGCTTTCTTT.